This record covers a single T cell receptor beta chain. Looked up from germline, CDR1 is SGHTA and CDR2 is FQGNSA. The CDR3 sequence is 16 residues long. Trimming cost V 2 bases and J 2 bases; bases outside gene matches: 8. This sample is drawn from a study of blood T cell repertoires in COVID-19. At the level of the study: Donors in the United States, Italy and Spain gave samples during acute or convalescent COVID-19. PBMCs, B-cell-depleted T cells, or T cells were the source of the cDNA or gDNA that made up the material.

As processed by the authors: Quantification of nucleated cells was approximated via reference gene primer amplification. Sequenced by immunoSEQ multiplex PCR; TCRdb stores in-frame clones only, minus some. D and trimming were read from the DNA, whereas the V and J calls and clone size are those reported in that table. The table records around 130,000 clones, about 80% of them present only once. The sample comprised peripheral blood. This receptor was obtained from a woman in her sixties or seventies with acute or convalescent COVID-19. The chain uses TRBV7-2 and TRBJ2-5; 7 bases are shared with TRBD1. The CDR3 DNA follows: TGTGCCAGCAGCTTAACCGGGACAGTGACTCAAGAGACCCAGTACTTC. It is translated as CASSLTGTVTQETQYF.